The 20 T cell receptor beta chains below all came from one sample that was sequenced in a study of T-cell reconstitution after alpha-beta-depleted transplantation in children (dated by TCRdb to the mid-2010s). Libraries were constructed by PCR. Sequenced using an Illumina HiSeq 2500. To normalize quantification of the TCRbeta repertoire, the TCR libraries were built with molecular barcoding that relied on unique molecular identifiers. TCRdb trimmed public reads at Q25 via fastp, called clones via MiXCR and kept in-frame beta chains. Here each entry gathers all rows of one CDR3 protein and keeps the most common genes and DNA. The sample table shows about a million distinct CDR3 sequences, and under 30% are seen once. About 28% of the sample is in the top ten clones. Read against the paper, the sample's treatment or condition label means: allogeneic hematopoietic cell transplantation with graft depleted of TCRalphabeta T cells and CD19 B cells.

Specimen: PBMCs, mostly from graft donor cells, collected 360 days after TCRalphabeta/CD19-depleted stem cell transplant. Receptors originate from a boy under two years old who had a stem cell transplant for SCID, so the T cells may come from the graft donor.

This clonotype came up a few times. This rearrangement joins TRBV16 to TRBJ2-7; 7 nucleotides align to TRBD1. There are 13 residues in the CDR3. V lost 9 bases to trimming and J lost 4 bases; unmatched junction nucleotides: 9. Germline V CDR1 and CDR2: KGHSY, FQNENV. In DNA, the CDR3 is TGTGCCAGTACCGGTGACAGGGTGTACGAGCAGTACTTC. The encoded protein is CASTGDRVYEQYF.

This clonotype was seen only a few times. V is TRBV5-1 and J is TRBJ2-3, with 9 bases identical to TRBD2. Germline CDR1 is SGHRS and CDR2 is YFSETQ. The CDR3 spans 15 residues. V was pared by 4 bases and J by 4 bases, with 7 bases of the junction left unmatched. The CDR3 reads CASSILAGAPDTQYF. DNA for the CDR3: TGCGCCAGCAGCATATTAGCGGGGGCGCCAGATACGCAGTATTTT.

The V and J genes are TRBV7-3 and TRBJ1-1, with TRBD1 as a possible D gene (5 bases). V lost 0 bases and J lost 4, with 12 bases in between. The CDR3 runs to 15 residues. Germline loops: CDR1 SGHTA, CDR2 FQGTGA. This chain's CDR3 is CASSLTGPLGTEAFF. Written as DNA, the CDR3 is TGTGCCAGCAGCTTAACGGGGCCATTGGGCACTGAAGCTTTCTTT.

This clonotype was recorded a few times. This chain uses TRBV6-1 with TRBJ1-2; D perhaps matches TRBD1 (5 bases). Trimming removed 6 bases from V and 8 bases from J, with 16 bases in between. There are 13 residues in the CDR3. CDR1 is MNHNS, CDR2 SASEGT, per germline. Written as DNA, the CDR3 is TGTGCCAGCAGGAGCGGGACTAGTAGGGGCTACACCTTC. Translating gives CASRSGTSRGYTF.

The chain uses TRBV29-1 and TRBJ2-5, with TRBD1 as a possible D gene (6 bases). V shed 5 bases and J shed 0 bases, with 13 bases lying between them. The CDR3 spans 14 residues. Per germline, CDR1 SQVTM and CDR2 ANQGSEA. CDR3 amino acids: CSVRGHPNQETQYF. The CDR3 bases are TGCAGCGTTAGGGGACACCCGAACCAAGAGACCCAGTACTTC. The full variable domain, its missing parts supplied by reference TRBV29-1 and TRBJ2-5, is SAVISQKPSRDICQRGTSLTIQCQVDSQVTMMFWYRQQPGQSLTLIATANQGSEATYESGFVIDKFPISRPNLTFSTLTVSNMSPEDSSIYLCSVRGHPNQETQYFGPGTRLLVL.

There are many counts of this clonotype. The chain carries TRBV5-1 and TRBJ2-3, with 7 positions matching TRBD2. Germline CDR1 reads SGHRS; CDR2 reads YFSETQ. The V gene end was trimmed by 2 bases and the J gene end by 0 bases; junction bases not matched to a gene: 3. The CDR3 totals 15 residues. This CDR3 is CASSFAGVSTDTQYF. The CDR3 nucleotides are TGCGCCAGCAGCTTCGCGGGGGTTAGCACAGATACGCAGTATTTT.

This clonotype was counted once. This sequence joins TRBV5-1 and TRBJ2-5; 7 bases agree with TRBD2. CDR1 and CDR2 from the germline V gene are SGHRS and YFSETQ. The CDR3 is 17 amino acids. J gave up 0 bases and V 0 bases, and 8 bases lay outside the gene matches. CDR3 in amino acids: CASSLARIGRDQETQYF. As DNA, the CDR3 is TGCGCCAGCAGCTTGGCCAGAATAGGGAGGGACCAAGAGACCCAGTACTTC.

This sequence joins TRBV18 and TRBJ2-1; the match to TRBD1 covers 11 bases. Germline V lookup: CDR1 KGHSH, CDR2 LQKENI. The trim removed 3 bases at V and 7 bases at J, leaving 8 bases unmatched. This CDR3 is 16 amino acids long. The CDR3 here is CASSPTRGQGANEQFF. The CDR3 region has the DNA TGTGCCAGCTCACCGACTAGAGGACAGGGGGCGAATGAGCAGTTCTTC.

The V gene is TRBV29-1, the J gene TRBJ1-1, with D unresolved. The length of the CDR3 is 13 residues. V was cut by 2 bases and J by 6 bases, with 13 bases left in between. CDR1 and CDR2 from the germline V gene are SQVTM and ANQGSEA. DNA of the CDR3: TGCAGCGTTGAACGGGGAAGGGCCGCTGAAGCTTTCTTT. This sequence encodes CSVERGRAAEAFF.

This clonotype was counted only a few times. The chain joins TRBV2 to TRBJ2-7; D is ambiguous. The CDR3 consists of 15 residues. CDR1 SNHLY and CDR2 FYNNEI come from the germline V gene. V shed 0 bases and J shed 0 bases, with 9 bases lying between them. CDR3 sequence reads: CASSEALYSSYEQYF. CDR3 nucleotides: TGTGCCAGCAGTGAAGCGCTTTACAGCTCCTACGAGCAGTACTTC.

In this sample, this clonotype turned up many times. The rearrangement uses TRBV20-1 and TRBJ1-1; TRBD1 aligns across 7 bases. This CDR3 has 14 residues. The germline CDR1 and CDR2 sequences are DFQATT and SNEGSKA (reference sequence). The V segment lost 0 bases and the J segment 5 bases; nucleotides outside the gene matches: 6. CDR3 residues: CSARDQGGRTEAFF. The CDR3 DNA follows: TGCAGTGCTAGAGATCAGGGGGGCCGGACTGAAGCTTTCTTT.

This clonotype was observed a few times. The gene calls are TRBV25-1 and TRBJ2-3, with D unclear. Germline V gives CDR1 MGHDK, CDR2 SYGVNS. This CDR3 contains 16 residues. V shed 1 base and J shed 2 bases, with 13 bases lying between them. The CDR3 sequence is CASSESYPGITDTQYF. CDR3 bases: TGTGCCAGCAGTGAATCGTATCCTGGGATCACAGATACGCAGTATTTT.

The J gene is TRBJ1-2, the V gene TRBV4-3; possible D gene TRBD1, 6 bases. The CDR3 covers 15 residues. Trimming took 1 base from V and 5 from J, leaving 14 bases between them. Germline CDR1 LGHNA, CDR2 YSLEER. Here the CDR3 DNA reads TGCGCCAGCAGCCAAGGATCGGGGGCGATTTATGGCTACACCTTC. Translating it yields CASSQGSGAIYGYTF.

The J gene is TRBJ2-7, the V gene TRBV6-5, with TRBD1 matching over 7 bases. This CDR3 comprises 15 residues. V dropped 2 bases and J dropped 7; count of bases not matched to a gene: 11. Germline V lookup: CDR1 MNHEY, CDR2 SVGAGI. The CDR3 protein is CASSYVGGPTGEQYF. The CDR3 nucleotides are TGTGCCAGCAGTTACGTAGGGGGCCCCACGGGAGAGCAGTACTTC.

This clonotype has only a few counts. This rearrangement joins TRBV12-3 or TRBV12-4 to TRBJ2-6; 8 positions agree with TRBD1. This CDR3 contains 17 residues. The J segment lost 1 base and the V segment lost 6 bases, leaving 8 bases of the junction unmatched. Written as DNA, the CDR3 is TGTGCCAGCAGGGGACAGGCTCGACCTTCTGGGGCCAACGTCCTGACTTTC. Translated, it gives CASRGQARPSGANVLTF.

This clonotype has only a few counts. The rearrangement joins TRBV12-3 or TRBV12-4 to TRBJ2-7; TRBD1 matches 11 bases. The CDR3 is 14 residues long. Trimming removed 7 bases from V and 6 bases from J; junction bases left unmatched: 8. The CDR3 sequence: CASNRGTGGTEQYF. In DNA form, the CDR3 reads TGTGCCAGCAACAGAGGGACAGGGGGTACCGAGCAGTACTTC.

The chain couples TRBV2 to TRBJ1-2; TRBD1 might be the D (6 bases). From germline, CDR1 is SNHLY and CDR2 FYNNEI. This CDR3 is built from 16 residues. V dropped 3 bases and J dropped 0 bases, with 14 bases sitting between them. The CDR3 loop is CASSDRVGGTNYGYTF. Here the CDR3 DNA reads TGTGCCAGCAGTGATCGCGTGGGGGGCACTAACTATGGCTACACCTTC.

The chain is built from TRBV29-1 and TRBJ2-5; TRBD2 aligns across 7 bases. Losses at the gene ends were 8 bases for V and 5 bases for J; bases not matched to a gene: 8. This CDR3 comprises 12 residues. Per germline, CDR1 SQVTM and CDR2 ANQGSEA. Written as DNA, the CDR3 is TGCAGCTACGGGACTATGGTCGAGACCCAGTACTTC. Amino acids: CSYGTMVETQYF.

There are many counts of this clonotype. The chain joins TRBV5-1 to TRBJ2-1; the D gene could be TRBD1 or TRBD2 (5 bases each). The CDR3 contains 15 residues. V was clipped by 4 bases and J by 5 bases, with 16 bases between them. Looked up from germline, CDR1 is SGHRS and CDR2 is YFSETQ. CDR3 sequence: CASSKRGEGDNEQFF. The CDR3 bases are TGCGCCAGCAGCAAGCGAGGGGAAGGGGACAATGAGCAGTTCTTC.

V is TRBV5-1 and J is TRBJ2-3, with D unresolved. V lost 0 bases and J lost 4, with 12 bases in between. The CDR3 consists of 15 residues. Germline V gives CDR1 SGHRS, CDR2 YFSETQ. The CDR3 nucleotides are TGCGCCAGCAGCTTGGTCCCGGCCCTTGCAGATACGCAGTATTTT. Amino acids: CASSLVPALADTQYF. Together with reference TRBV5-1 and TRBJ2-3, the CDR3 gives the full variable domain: KAGVTQTPRYLIKTRGQQVTLSCSPISGHRSVSWYQQTPGQGLQFLFEYFSETQRNKGNFPGRFSGRQFSNSRSEMNVSTLELGDSALYLCASSLVPALADTQYFGPGTRLTVL.